Included here is one TCR beta chain sequence, with context. The antigen remains unidentified. Deletions cut 10 bases from V and 9 bases from J, with 16 bases between. This CDR3 comprises 12 residues. CDR1 is ENHRY and CDR2 is SYGVKD in the germline V gene. This specimen comes from a study of identical twins. A single record per CDR3 protein comes from TCRdb applying MiXCR to the 5' RACE reads. The sample has approximately 1.8 million distinct CDR3 sequences, less than 35% seen once. Healthy Caucasian individuals made up all the donors. Study-wide points: Modelling underestimated the level of out-of-frame TCR alpha sharing observed in monozygotic twins. Because invariant MAIT and iNKT cells could be present, zero-insertion analyses could be partly confounded.

V and J are TRBV10-3 and TRBJ2-1; D possibly corresponds to TRBD2 (6 bases). The source of this sequence is a newborn girl in good health. The sequencing sample was made of cord blood. The CDR3 is CATRLGGGEQFF. For the CDR3, the DNA is TGTGCCACGCGACTAGGTGGCGGTGAGCAGTTCTTC.